This record covers a single T cell receptor (beta chain). Its antigen is unidentified. This sample is drawn from a study of shared clonotypes between healthy human individuals. Study-wide results and caveats: Estimated richness was generally greater in naive than memory subsets.

The naive CD8 fraction comprised CD45RO-negative cells positively selected for CCR7 and excluded terminally differentiated effector memory CD45RA+ cells. The trim removed 5 bases at V and 6 bases at J, leaving 3 bases unmatched. The germline gives CDR1 SEHNR, CDR2 FQNEAQ (reference sequence). The length of the CDR3 is 14 residues. The data were produced by immunoSEQ multiplex PCR, yet TCRdb's version contains in-frame clones alone and is incomplete. The sample includes around 2.1 million clones, just over 90% seen only once; the top ten take more than 1.5%. V gene TRBV7-9 combines with J gene TRBJ2-1; 11 bases match TRBD2. Sequenced material: naive CD8+ T cells from PBMCs. The receptor was isolated from a man aged 18 to 30 in good health. Some clones in this sample may be carry-over from other donors' samples. CDR3: CASSLSGRVNEQFF. The DNA for the CDR3 is TGTGCCAGCAGCCTTAGCGGGAGGGTCAATGAGCAGTTCTTC.